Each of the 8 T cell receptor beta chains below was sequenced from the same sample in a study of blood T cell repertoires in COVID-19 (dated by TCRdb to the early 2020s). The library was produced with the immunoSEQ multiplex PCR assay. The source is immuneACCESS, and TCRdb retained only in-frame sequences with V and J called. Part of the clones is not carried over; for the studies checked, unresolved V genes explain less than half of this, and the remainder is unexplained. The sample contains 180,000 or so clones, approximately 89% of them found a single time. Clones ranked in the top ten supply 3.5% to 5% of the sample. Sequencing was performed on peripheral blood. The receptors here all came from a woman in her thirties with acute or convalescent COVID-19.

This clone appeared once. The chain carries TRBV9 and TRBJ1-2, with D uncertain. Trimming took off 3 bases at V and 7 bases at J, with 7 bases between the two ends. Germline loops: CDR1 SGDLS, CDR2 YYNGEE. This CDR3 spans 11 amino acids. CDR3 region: CASSAEGGYTF. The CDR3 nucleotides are TGTGCCAGCAGCGCAGAGGGTGGCTACACCTTC.

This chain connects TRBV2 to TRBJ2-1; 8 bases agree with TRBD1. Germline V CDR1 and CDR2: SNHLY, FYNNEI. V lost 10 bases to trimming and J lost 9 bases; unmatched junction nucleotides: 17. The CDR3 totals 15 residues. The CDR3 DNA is TGTGCCACCAAAAGGACAGGGCGACGTACAAGTGAGCAGTTCTTC. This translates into CATKRTGRRTSEQFF.

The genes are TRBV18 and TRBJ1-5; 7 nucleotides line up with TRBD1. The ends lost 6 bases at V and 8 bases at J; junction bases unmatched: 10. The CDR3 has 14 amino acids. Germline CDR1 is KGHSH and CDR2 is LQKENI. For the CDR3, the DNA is TGTGCCAGCTCGGAACAGGGGACGGTCAAGCCCCAGCATTTT. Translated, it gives CASSEQGTVKPQHF.

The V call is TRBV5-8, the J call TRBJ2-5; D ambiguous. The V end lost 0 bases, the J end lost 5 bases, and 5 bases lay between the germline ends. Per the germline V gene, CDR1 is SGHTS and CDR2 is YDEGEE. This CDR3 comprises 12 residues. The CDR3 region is CASSLASETQYF. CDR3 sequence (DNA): TGTGCCAGCAGCTTGGCGTCGGAGACCCAGTACTTC. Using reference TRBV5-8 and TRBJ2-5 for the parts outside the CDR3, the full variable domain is EAGVTQSPTHLIKTRGQQATLRCSPISGHTSVYWYQQALGLGLQFLLWYDEGEERNRGNFPPRFSGRQFPNYSSELNVNALELEDSALYLCASSLASETQYFGPGTRLLVL.

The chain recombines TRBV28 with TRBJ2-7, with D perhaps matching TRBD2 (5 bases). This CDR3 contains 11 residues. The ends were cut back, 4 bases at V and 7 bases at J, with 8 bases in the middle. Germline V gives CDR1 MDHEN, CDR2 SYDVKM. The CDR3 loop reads CASSYPGEQYF. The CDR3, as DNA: TGTGCCAGCAGTTACCCGGGGGAGCAGTACTTC.

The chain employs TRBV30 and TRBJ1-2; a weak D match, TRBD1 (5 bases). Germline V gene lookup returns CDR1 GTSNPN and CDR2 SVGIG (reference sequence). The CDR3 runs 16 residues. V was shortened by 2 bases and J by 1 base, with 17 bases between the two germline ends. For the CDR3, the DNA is TGTGCCTGGAGTACCCCGGGACTACAATTTAACTATGGCTACACCTTC. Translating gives CAWSTPGLQFNYGYTF.

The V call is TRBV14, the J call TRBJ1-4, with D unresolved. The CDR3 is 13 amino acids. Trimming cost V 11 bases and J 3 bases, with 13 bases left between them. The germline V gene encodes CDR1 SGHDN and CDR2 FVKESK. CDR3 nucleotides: TGTGCCCCCGTCCAGTCAGCTAATGAAAAACTGTTTTTT. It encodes CAPVQSANEKLFF.

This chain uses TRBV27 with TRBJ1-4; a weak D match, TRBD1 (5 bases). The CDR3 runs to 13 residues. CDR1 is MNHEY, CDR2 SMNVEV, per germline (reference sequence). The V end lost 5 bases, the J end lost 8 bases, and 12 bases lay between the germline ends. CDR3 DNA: TGTGCCAGCAGTCCCCAGGGTCGCGAAAAACTGTTTTTT. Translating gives CASSPQGREKLFF.